What follows are 5 T cell receptor beta chains derived from one specimen sequenced in a study of molecular identifiers for immune sequencing clone quantification. Each CDR3 protein gets one entry after TCRdb re-called the PCR reads with MiXCR. The table includes 65,000 or so distinct CDR3 sequences, approximately 18% detected once. Sequenced sample: naive CD8+ T cells from blood, with Jurkat cell RNA spiked in. As for subset: FACS-sorted CD8+CD4-CCR7+CD45RA+ naive T cells. The receptors were gathered from a human donor in good health. Some libraries in this study had Jurkat cell RNA spiked in.

The gene calls are TRBV5-6 and TRBJ2-2, with a possible D match to TRBD1 (7 bases). Germline values: CDR1 SGHDT, CDR2 YYEEEE. Trimming took 4 bases from V and 3 from J, leaving 22 bases between them. The CDR3 covers 18 residues. CDR3 sequence: CASSLRAGQMVDTGELFF. Here the CDR3 DNA reads TGTGCCAGCAGCCTAAGGGCGGGACAGATGGTAGACACCGGGGAGCTGTTTTTT.

The chain uses TRBV21-1 and TRBJ2-3; no check of the table's D call, TRBD2, against the DNA was made. TRBV21-1 is shown as a pseudogene. This CDR3 has 24 amino acids. The CDR3 here is CASSKYEGRQTGLAVPPTTDTQYF. The CDR3 region has the DNA TGTGCCAGCAGCAAATATGAGGGCAGGCAGACGGGACTAGCGGTCCCACCCACTACAGATACGCAGTATTTT.

This clonotype came up a few times. V usage is TRBV4-2 and J usage is TRBJ2-7; 9 bases line up with TRBD2. Per germline, CDR1 LGHNA and CDR2 YNFKEQ. The junction had 1 base not matched to a gene; V was cut back by 4 bases and J by 3 bases. The length of the CDR3 is 13 residues. The CDR3 bases are TGTGCCAGCAGCCCTAGCGGGATCTACGAGCAGTACTTC. This encodes CASSPSGIYEQYF.

Note on this clonotype: It may be a read error: a sequence one base away is much more abundant. V usage is TRBV19 and J usage is TRBJ2-5, with 7 bases lining up with TRBD1. With V trimmed by 11 bases and J by 0 bases, 12 bases remained unmatched. Germline V gives CDR1 LNHDA, CDR2 SQIVND (reference sequence). This CDR3 comprises 15 residues. The CDR3 spells CAAAPGTADQETQYF. The CDR3 nucleotides read TGTGCCGCAGCTCCAGGGACAGCCGACCAAGAGACCCAGTACTTC. The variable domain in full, completed from reference TRBV19 and TRBJ2-5, reads DGGITQSPKYLFRKEGQNVTLSCEQNLNHDAMYWYRQDPGQGLRLIYYSQIVNDFQKGDIAEGYSVSREKKESFPLTVTSAQKNPTAFYLCAAAPGTADQETQYFGPGTRLLVL.

The sample holds many counts of this clonotype. The chain employs TRBV7-9 and TRBJ2-5; D unresolved. In germline, CDR1 is SEHNR, CDR2 FQNEAQ (reference sequence). Trimming took 8 bases from V and 4 from J, leaving 20 bases between them. CDR3 length: 15 amino acids. The CDR3 is CASGPIVSVGETQYF. In nucleotides, the CDR3 is TGTGCCAGCGGCCCGATCGTTTCAGTAGGAGAGACCCAGTACTTC. Together with reference TRBV7-9 and TRBJ2-5, the CDR3 gives the full variable domain: DTGVSQNPRHKITKRGQNVTFRCDPISEHNRLYWYRQTLGQGPEFLTYFQNEAQLEKSRLLSDRFSAERPKGSFSTLEIQRTEQGDSAMYLCASGPIVSVGETQYFGPGTRLLVL.